This T cell receptor (beta chain) came from a study of OX40 agonist ivuxolimab in advanced cancers. Study as a whole: As their treatment, patients were administered ivuxolimab, an agonistic anti-OX40 (CD134) antibody. General study findings and limits: Mean expanded clone counts were higher in CD8+ than CD4+ T cells. No antigen was identified for the clonally expanded peripheral T cells.

Produced via immunoSEQ multiplex PCR; TCRdb's table is partial and in-frame only. The sample yields about 48,000 clones, 88% seen once. Baseline, cycle 4 day 1, and cycle 7 day 1 were the blood sampling points. This clone was detected once. What it binds is not known. The CDR3 runs 14 residues. Germline CDR1 reads WSHSY; CDR2 reads SAAADI. Losses at the gene ends were 6 bases for V and 2 bases for J; bases not matched to a gene: 3. The rearrangement links TRBV10-2 to TRBJ2-7; 11 bases match TRBD1. Sequencing was performed on CD4+ or CD8+ T cells sorted from blood, taken in a trial of the OX40 agonist ivuxolimab. The TCR originated in an adult with an advanced solid tumor such as melanoma, head and neck, liver or kidney cancer. This CDR3 reads CASRGTGGTYEQYF. DNA for the CDR3: TGCGCCAGCAGGGGGACAGGGGGTACCTACGAGCAGTACTTC.